The T cell receptor beta chain described here comes from a study of patients and donors after allogeneic stem cell transplantation. In its sample, this clonotype was seen a few times. The length of the CDR3 is 14 residues. The V gene's germline CDR1 is SGHRS and CDR2 YFSETQ. Trimming removed 2 bases at V and 4 bases at J, with 11 bases between. Each CDR3 protein gets one entry after TCRdb re-called the RT-PCR reads with MiXCR. The sample contains over 400,000 distinct CDR3 sequences, 15% to 20% of which appear only once. Source material: blood, either unsorted or a sorted T cell fraction (not recorded which). The TCR originated in a human donor who was either an allogeneic HSCT recipient or a stem cell or donor lymphocyte infusion donor (not recorded which). It is not recorded whose cells these are; they may come from a transplant donor. The chain joins TRBV5-1 to TRBJ2-3; weak D call: TRBD2 (5 bases). CDR3 sequence reads: CASSFSGFPDTQYF. The DNA of the CDR3 is TGCGCCAGCAGCTTTTCGGGGTTCCCAGATACGCAGTATTTT.